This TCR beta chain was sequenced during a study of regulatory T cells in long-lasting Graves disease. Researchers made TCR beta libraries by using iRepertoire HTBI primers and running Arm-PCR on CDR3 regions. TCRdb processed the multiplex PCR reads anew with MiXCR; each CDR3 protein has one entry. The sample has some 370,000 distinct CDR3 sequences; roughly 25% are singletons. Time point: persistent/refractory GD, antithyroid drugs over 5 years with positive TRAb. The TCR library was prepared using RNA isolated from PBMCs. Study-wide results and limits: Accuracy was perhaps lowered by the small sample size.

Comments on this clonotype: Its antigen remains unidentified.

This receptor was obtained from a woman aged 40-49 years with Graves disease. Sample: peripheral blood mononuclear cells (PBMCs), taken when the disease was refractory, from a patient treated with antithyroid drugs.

The CDR3 DNA is TGTGCCAGCAGCCCTAGACTAGCGGGAGGTAGTGAGCAGTACTTC. This translates into CASSPRLAGGSEQYF. The chain combines TRBV7-2 with TRBJ2-7; 13 bases match TRBD2. This CDR3 is built from 15 residues. The V segment lost 5 bases and the J segment 7 bases; nucleotides outside the gene matches: 8. CDR1 and CDR2 (germline): SGHTA, FQGNSA.